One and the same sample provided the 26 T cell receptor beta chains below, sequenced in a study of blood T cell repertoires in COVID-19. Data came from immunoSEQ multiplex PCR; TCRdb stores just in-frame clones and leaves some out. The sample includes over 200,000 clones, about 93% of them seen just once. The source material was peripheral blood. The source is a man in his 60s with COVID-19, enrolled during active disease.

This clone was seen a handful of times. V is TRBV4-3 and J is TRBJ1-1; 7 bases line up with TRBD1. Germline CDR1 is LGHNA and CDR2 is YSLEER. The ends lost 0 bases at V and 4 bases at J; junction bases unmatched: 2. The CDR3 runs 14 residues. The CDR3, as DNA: TGCGCCAGCAGCCAAGAAGGGGGCGGCACTGAAGCTTTCTTT. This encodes CASSQEGGGTEAFF.

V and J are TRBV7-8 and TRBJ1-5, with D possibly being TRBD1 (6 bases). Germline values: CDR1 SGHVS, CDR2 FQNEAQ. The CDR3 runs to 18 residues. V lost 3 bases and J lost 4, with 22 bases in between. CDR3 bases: TGTGCCAGCAGCTTCCTAGGGGTAGTTCGGGGGGCAAATCAGCCCCAGCATTTT. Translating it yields CASSFLGVVRGANQPQHF. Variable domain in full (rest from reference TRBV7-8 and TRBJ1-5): GAGVSQSPRYKVAKRGQDVALRCDPISGHVSLFWYQQALGQGPEFLTYFQNEAQLDKSGLPSDRFFAERPEGSVSTLKIQRTQQEDSAVYLCASSFLGVVRGANQPQHFGDGTRLSIL.

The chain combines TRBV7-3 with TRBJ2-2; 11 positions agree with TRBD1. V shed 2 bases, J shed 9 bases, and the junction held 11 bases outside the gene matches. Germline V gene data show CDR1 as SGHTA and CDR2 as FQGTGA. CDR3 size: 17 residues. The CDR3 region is CASSLRPAGQGDRELFF. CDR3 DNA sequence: TGTGCCAGCAGCTTACGGCCCGCGGGACAGGGGGATCGGGAGCTGTTTTTT.

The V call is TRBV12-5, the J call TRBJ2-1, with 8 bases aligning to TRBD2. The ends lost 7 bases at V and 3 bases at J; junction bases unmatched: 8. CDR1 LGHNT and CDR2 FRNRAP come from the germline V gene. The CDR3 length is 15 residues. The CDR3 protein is CASAPGLGRYNEQFF. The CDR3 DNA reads TGTGCTAGTGCCCCGGGACTAGGTCGCTACAATGAGCAGTTCTTC.

The CDR3 region has the DNA TGTGCCAGCAGTCGCTCGACAGGGATGAGCACAGATACGCAGTATTTT. This gives the protein CASSRSTGMSTDTQYF. J is TRBJ2-3 and V is TRBV27, with 7 positions matching TRBD1. The CDR3 has 16 residues. Germline V gene lookup returns CDR1 MNHEY and CDR2 SMNVEV (reference sequence). V was clipped by 5 bases and J by 0 bases; unmatched bases: 8.

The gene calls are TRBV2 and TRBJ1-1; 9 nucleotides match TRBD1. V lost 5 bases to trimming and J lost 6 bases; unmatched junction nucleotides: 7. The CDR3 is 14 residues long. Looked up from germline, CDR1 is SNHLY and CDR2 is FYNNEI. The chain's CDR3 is CASSFGTGSPEAFF. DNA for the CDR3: TGTGCCAGCAGTTTTGGGACAGGGAGCCCTGAAGCTTTCTTT.

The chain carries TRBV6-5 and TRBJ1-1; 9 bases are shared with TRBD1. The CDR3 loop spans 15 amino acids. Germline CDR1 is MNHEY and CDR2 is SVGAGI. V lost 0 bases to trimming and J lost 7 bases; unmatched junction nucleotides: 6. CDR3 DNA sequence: TGTGCCAGCAGTTACTCCGCACAGGGGGCTGGTGAAGCTTTCTTT. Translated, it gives CASSYSAQGAGEAFF.

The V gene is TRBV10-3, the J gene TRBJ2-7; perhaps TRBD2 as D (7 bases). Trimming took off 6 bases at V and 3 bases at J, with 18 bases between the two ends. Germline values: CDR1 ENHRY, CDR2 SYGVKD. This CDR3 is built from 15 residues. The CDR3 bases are TGTGCCATCAGCGGAGGGGGGGACTCACGCTACGAGCAGTACTTC. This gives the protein CAISGGGDSRYEQYF.

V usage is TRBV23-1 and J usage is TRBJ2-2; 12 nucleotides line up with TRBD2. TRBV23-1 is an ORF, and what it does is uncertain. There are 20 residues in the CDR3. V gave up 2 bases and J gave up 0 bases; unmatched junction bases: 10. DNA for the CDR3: TGCGCCAGCAGTCAAGGGACGAGGAGGACTAGCGGGGCGAACACCGGGGAGCTGTTTTTT. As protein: CASSQGTRRTSGANTGELFF.

CDR3 in amino acids: CATQQGSDPSYNEQFF. DNA of the CDR3: TGTGCCACCCAGCAGGGTTCGGATCCCTCCTACAATGAGCAGTTCTTC. This rearrangement joins TRBV10-3 to TRBJ2-1, with D perhaps TRBD1 (5 bases). V was cut by 10 bases and J by 0 bases, with 19 bases left in between. Looked up from germline, CDR1 is ENHRY and CDR2 is SYGVKD. There are 16 residues in the CDR3.

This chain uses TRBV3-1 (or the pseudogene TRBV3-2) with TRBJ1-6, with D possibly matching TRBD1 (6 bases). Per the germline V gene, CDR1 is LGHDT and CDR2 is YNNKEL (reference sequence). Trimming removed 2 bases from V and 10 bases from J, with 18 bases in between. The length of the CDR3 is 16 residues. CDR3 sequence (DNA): TGTGCCAGCAGCCAACCCTTTACAGGGAGAGGATCACCCCTCCACTTT. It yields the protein CASSQPFTGRGSPLHF.

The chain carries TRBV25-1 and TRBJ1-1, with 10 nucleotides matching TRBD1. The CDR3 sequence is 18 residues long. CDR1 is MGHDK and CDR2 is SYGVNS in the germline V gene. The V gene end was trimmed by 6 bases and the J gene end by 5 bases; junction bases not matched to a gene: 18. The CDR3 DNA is TGTGCCAGCAGGGAAACGGCCCAGGGACAGGGGCGCCGGACTGAAGCTTTCTTT. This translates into CASRETAQGQGRRTEAFF.

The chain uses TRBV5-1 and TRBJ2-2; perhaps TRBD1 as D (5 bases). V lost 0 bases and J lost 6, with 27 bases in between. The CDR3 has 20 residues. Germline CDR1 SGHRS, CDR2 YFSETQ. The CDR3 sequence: CASSLAFEFRTGAAPGELFF. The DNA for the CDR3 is TGCGCCAGCAGCTTGGCTTTCGAGTTTCGAACAGGCGCGGCGCCCGGGGAGCTGTTTTTT.

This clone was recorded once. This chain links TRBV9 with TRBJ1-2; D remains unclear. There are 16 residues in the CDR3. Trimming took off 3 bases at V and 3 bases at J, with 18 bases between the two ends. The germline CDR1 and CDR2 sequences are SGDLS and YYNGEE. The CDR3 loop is CASSGSWATWDYGYTF. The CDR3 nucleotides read TGTGCCAGCAGCGGAAGCTGGGCTACCTGGGACTATGGCTACACCTTC.

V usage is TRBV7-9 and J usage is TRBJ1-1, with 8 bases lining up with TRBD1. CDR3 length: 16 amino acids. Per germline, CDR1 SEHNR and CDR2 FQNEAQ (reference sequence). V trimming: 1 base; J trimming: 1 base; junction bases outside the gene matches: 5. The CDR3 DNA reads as TGTGCCAGCAGCTTAGAAACCGGGACAGGGAACACTGAAGCTTTCTTT. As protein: CASSLETGTGNTEAFF.

CDR3 coding DNA: TGTGCCAGTAGGGGACTCTCCTACGAGCAGTACTTC. It yields the protein CASRGLSYEQYF. The genes are TRBV19 and TRBJ2-7, with a tentative D call TRBD2 (6 bases). The V gene lost 6 bases and the J gene lost 0 bases, with 6 bases spanning the gap. The germline CDR1 and CDR2 sequences are LNHDA and SQIVND (reference sequence). The CDR3 loop spans 12 amino acids.

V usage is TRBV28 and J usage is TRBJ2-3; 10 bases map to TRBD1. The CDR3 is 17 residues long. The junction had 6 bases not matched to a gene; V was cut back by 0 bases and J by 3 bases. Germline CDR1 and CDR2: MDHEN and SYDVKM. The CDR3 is CASSLWTGGRGTDTQYF. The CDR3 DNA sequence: TGTGCCAGCAGTTTATGGACAGGGGGCAGGGGGACAGATACGCAGTATTTT.

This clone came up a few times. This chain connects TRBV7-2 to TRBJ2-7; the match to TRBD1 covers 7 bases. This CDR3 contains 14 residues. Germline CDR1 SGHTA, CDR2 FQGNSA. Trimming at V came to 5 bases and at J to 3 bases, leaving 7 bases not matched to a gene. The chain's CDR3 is CASSPTGPLYEQYF. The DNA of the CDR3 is TGTGCCAGCAGCCCGACAGGGCCCCTCTACGAGCAGTACTTC.

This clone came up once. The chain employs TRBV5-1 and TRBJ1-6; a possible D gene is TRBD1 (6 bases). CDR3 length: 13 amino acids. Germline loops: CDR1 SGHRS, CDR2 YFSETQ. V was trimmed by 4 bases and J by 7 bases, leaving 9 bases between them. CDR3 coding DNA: TGCGCCAGCAGCACCGGACAGAATTCACCCCTCCACTTT. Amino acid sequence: CASSTGQNSPLHF.

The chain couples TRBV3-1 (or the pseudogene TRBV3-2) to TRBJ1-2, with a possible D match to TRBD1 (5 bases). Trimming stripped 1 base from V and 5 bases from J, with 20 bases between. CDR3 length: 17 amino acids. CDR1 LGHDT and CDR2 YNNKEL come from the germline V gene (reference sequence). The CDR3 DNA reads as TGTGCCAGCAGCCAAGGCTTATTGGGGCAGGGAATATATGGCTACACCTTC. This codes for CASSQGLLGQGIYGYTF.

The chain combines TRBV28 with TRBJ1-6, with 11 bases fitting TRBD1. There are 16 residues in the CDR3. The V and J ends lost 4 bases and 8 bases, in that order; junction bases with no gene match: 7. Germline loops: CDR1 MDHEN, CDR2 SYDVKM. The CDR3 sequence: CASSSPGGQGDSPLHF. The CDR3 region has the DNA TGTGCCAGCAGTTCACCCGGGGGACAGGGGGATTCACCCCTCCACTTT.

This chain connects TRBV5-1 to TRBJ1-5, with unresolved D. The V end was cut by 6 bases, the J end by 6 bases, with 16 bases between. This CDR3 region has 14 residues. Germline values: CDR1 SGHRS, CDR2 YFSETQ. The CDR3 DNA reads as TGCGCCAGCAAGATGGCGGGGTTTATTCAGCCCCAGCATTTT. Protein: CASKMAGFIQPQHF.

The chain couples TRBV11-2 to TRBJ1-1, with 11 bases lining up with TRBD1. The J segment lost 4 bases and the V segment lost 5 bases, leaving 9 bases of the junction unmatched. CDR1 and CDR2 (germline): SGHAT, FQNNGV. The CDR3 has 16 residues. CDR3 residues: CASSQPGTGGRTEAFF. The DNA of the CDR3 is TGTGCCAGCAGCCAACCGGGGACAGGGGGGCGCACTGAAGCTTTCTTT. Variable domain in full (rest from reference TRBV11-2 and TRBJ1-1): EAGVAQSPRYKIIEKRQSVAFWCNPISGHATLYWYQQILGQGPKLLIQFQNNGVVDDSQLPKDRFSAERLKGVDSTLKIQPAKLEDSAVYLCASSQPGTGGRTEAFFGQGTRLTVV.

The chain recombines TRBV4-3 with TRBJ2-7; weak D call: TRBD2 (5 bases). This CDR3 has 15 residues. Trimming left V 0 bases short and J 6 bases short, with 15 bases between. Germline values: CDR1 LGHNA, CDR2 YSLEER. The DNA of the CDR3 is TGCGCCAGCAGCCAAGATTTGTCTAGCTCGAGCGAGCAGTACTTC. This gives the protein CASSQDLSSSSEQYF.

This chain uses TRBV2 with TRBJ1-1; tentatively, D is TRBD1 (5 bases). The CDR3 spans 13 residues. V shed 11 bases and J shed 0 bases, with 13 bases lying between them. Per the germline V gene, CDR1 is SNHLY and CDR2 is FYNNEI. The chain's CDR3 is CADRAEMNTEAFF. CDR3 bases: TGTGCCGACAGAGCCGAGATGAACACTGAAGCTTTCTTT. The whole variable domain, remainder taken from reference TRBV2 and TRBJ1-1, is EPEVTQTPSHQVTQMGQEVILRCVPISNHLYFYWYRQILGQKVEFLVSFYNNEISEKSEIFDDQFSVERPDGSNFTLKIRSTKLEDSAMYFCADRAEMNTEAFFGQGTRLTVV.

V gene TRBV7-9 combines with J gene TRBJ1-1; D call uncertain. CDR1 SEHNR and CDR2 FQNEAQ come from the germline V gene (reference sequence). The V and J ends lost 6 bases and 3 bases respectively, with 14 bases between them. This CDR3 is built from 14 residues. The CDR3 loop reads CASSPQTDHTEAFF. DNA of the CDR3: TGTGCCAGCAGTCCACAGACCGACCACACTGAAGCTTTCTTT.